This T cell receptor (beta chain) is drawn from a study of cytomegalovirus exposure and HLA in healthy donors. Study at large: About 85 million unique TCR sequences came from HLA-typed donors in an early release.

Amplification used 60 Vbeta primers and 13 Jbeta primers. Assay: immunoSEQ multiplex PCR; the TCRdb copy retains only in-frame clones and omits some. Among about 160,000 clones, less than 80% were seen once, and the ten largest hold around 4%. V was clipped by 4 bases and J by 4 bases, with 10 bases between them. The germline CDR1 and CDR2 sequences are SGHTA and FQGTGA. The length of the CDR3 is 13 residues. Study-wide results and caveats: In an earlier analysis, about 87% or about 30%: the productive usage of most TCR beta V segments. Follow-up analysis found HLA locus-dependent TCR association rates, highest for DRB1 and lowest for HLA-C. The listing of roughly 160 TCR beta chains classed them as cytomegalovirus-associated.

Note on this clone: Its cognate antigen is unknown.

The TCR comes from a middle-aged man in good health and CMV-seronegative. V gene TRBV7-3 combines with J gene TRBJ1-2; D perhaps matches TRBD1 (5 bases). The sample taken for sequencing was PBMCs. The CDR3 nucleotides read TGTGCCAGCAGCTCCGCCGGGGGCTATGGCTACACCTTC. This gives the protein CASSSAGGYGYTF.